The 8 T cell receptor beta chains listed next were all sequenced from one sample in a study of beta chain features in type 1 diabetes. Expressed TCRB transcripts were sequenced after all isolated RNA was converted to cDNA. TCRdb keeps only in-frame clones here, not all; method: immunoSEQ multiplex PCR. This table has around 150,000 clones, about 7.3% appearing once. Material: central memory CD4+ T cells from blood. The receptors come from a man in his late teens or twenties in good health.

V usage is TRBV18 and J usage is TRBJ1-5, with 10 bases fitting TRBD1. There are 18 residues in the CDR3. Per germline, CDR1 KGHSH and CDR2 LQKENI. V shed 4 bases, J shed 0 bases, and the junction held 9 bases outside the gene matches. As DNA, the CDR3 is TGTGCCAGCTCACGGGATAGGACAGGGGGGTATAGCAATCAGCCCCAGCATTTT. It codes for CASSRDRTGGYSNQPQHF.

This chain joins TRBV14 and TRBJ2-7; 9 bases fit TRBD1. Germline V gene data show CDR1 as SGHDN and CDR2 as FVKESK. The CDR3 is 13 residues long. V trimming: 6 bases; J trimming: 6 bases; junction bases outside the gene matches: 6. CDR3 nucleotides: TGTGCCAGCAGACGACAGGGGGGACTCGAGCAGTACTTC. It is translated as CASRRQGGLEQYF. Combining the CDR3 with reference TRBV14 and TRBJ2-7 gives the whole variable domain EAGVTQFPSHSVIEKGQTVTLRCDPISGHDNLYWYRRVMGKEIKFLLHFVKESKQDESGMPNNRFLAERTGGTYSTLKVQPAELEDSGVYFCASRRQGGLEQYFGPGTRLTVT.

The chain couples TRBV4-3 to TRBJ1-4; TRBD1 matches at 7 bases. V was pared by 3 bases and J by 7 bases, with 8 bases of the junction left unmatched. The CDR3 has 15 residues. Germline V CDR1 and CDR2: LGHNA, YSLEER. DNA of the CDR3: TGCGCCAGCAGCCAGCTTACAGGGGTTGGTGAAAAACTGTTTTTT. Residues: CASSQLTGVGEKLFF.

This clone was counted a few times. The CDR3, as DNA: TGTGCCAGCAGTTCCCCCCAAGCGGGAGGGGAGAATGAGCAGTTCTTC. It is translated as CASSSPQAGGENEQFF. V is TRBV28 and J is TRBJ2-1, with 10 nucleotides matching TRBD2. In germline, CDR1 is MDHEN, CDR2 SYDVKM. Unmatched junction bases numbered 10, after V lost 4 bases and J lost 7 bases. This CDR3 is 16 amino acids long.

This clone was seen more than once but under ten times. The CDR3, as DNA: TGTGCCTGCCAGGGACAGGGGATCACTGAAGCTTTCTTT. Translated: CACQGQGITEAFF. The chain recombines TRBV6-6 with TRBJ1-1; 10 positions agree with TRBD1. The CDR3 has 13 residues. J lost 4 bases, V lost 11 bases, and 7 bases had no gene match. Germline lookup yields CDR1 MNHNY and CDR2 SVGAGI (reference sequence).

This clone was detected a few times. The chain joins TRBV5-1 to TRBJ2-3, with 7 bases fitting TRBD1. The germline V gene has CDR1 SGHRS and CDR2 YFSETQ. This CDR3 spans 14 amino acids. V shed 4 bases and J 3 bases; nucleotides not matched to a gene: 5. As DNA, the CDR3 is TGCGCCAGCAGCACCCGACAGGGAACAGATACGCAGTATTTT. It specifies CASSTRQGTDTQYF. The full variable domain, with the rest looked up from reference TRBV5-1 and TRBJ2-3, is KAGVTQTPRYLIKTRGQQVTLSCSPISGHRSVSWYQQTPGQGLQFLFEYFSETQRNKGNFPGRFSGRQFSNSRSEMNVSTLELGDSALYLCASSTRQGTDTQYFGPGTRLTVL.

CDR3 protein: CASSVAPGTGETQYF. CDR3 nucleotides: TGTGCCAGCAGCGTAGCACCCGGGACAGGGGAGACCCAGTACTTC. The chain uses TRBV9 and TRBJ2-5; 9 bases fit TRBD1. V shed 0 bases, J shed 5 bases, and the junction held 5 bases outside the gene matches. Germline assignment: CDR1 SGDLS and CDR2 YYNGEE. This CDR3 is 15 amino acids long.

V usage is TRBV10-3 and J usage is TRBJ1-5; 9 nucleotides match TRBD1. Trimming at V came to 10 bases and at J to 3 bases, leaving 10 bases not matched to a gene. The germline gives CDR1 ENHRY, CDR2 SYGVKD. This CDR3 is 15 amino acids long. The CDR3 coding sequence is TGTGCCACCAGAGGGACAGGGCTCTCCAATCAGCCCCAGCATTTT. Translated: CATRGTGLSNQPQHF.